This TCR beta chain was recorded in a study of T cells in Graves' hyperthyroidism and ophthalmopathy. Study details: Peripheral blood was taken when the disease was first diagnosed, before any treatment began.

Diagnoses were established using clinical symptoms, serum thyroxine and TRAb, thyroid ultrasound and orbital computed tomography. In its sample, this clonotype was seen many times. Its specificity is not known. General study findings and limits: Using 13 V-J features, a model discriminated ophthalmopathy from stable hyperthyroidism. Among thyroid clonotypes expanded above 0.001, most also appeared in blood.

Amplification yielded TCR beta CDR3 regions, with RNA transcripts as the source. The HTBI primer set served for first-round RT-PCR of the TCR CDR3. TCRdb reprocessed the multiplex PCR reads via MiXCR and lists one record per CDR3 protein. The table includes 550,000 to 800,000 distinct CDR3 sequences, roughly 17% detected once. The clonotype comes from a man aged 18-30 years with Graves' hyperthyroidism. The sequenced sample consisted of blood.

CDR3 amino acids: CASSLGQGGSEQFF. CDR3 bases: TGTGCCAGCAGCCTGGGACAGGGAGGGTCGGAGCAGTTCTTC. V and J are TRBV3-1 and TRBJ2-1; 9 nucleotides match TRBD1. Germline V gene data show CDR1 as LGHDT and CDR2 as YNNKEL (reference sequence). The CDR3 totals 14 residues. V trimming: 4 bases; J trimming: 10 bases; junction bases outside the gene matches: 8.